This TCR beta chain comes out of a study of T cell repertoires in cytomegalovirus infection. Background on the study: CMV infection plus the matching HLA type was flagged by public TCR beta signatures. General study points: CMV carriers having the relevant HLA were flagged by cumulative public TCR beta family frequency. Dominant in the ex vivo response were TCR beta clonotypes restricted by HLA-C and specific for CMV.

Note on this clonotype: Its antigen is unidentified.

V trimming: 1 base; J trimming: 1 base; junction bases outside the gene matches: 3. The CDR3 has 16 amino acids. Germline loops: CDR1 SSHAT, CDR2 FNYEAQ (reference sequence). TCRdb reprocessed the reads with MiXCR, giving one entry per CDR3 protein. The table includes 450,000 to 600,000 distinct CDR3 sequences, under 55% detected once. The receptor was isolated from a human donor in good health (CMV status not recorded). Some clones in this sample may be carry-over from other donors' samples. This chain links TRBV7-7 with TRBJ2-5; 10 nucleotides agree with TRBD2. The sequencing used cultured PBMCs, collected from culture after CMV antigen stimulation. Written as DNA, the CDR3 is TGTGCCAGCAGCTTAGGACTAGCGGGTTTCCAAGAGACCCAGTACTTC. Protein product: CASSLGLAGFQETQYF.